The 10 T cell receptor beta chains given below trace back to one sample, sequenced in a study of T cell responses to AZD1222 COVID-19 vaccine. The data were produced by immunoSEQ multiplex PCR, yet TCRdb's version contains in-frame clones alone and is incomplete. The sample contains roughly 180,000 clones, about nine tenths of which appear only once. Sequenced material: peripheral blood, taken 28 days after the second AZD1222 dose. Receptors were obtained from an adult who received the AZD1222 COVID-19 vaccine.

The CDR3 sequence: CASSSAGAFGTGELFF. CDR3 DNA: TGTGCCAGCAGCTCAGCGGGAGCGTTCGGCACCGGGGAGCTGTTTTTT. V and J are TRBV11-2 and TRBJ2-2, with 8 bases identical to TRBD2. Germline V gene sequence: CDR1 SGHAT, CDR2 FQNNGV. CDR3 length: 16 amino acids. V gave up 4 bases and J gave up 4 bases; unmatched junction bases: 8.

Written as DNA, the CDR3 is TGTGCCAGCAGTGGGGATAGGGGGGGCAATCAGCCCCAGCATTTT. Its protein is CASSGDRGGNQPQHF. The chain joins TRBV2 to TRBJ1-5; perhaps TRBD1 as D (6 bases). The V end lost 4 bases, the J end lost 2 bases, and 12 bases lay between the germline ends. This CDR3 is built from 15 residues. Germline V gene sequence: CDR1 SNHLY, CDR2 FYNNEI.

This clone was seen a handful of times. This chain joins TRBV15 and TRBJ2-1, with 7 positions matching TRBD1. V trimming: 2 bases; J trimming: 4 bases; junction bases outside the gene matches: 5. This CDR3 comprises 15 residues. Per germline, CDR1 LNHNV and CDR2 YYDKDF (reference sequence). The CDR3 region is CATSRQTGSYNEQFF. The CDR3 bases are TGTGCCACCAGCAGACAGACAGGGTCTTACAATGAGCAGTTCTTC. Drawing the rest from reference TRBV15 and TRBJ2-1, the complete variable domain is DAMVIQNPRYQVTQFGKPVTLSCSQTLNHNVMYWYQQKSSQAPKLLFHYYDKDFNNEADTPDNFQSRRPNTSFCFLDIRSPGLGDTAMYLCATSRQTGSYNEQFFGPGTRLTVL.

This clone was observed a single time. J is TRBJ1-3 and V is TRBV3-1 (or the pseudogene TRBV3-2); 9 nucleotides align to TRBD1. Trimming at V came to 4 bases and at J to 8 bases, leaving 9 bases not matched to a gene. CDR3 length: 15 amino acids. The germline V gene encodes CDR1 LGHDT and CDR2 YNNKEL (reference sequence). The chain's CDR3 is CASSRGVGQGYTIYF. The CDR3 coding sequence is TGTGCCAGCAGCCGAGGGGTGGGACAGGGCTACACCATATATTTT.

The chain is built from TRBV13 and TRBJ2-7; no clear D. Germline V CDR1 and CDR2: PRHDT, FYEKMQ (reference sequence). The CDR3 loop spans 14 amino acids. Trimming shortened V by 6 bases and J by 0 bases, and 12 bases separated the two germline ends. The CDR3 loop is CASRLLGSSYEQYF. Written as DNA, the CDR3 is TGTGCCAGCAGACTCCTCGGCAGCTCCTACGAGCAGTACTTC.

The chain combines TRBV19 with TRBJ2-1; 10 nucleotides align to TRBD2. V lost 1 base, J lost 7 bases, and 4 bases stayed unmatched. Germline CDR1 is LNHDA and CDR2 is SQIVND (reference sequence). The CDR3 has 15 residues. CDR3 residues: CASSIVSSGSNEQFF. The CDR3 DNA follows: TGTGCCAGTAGTATAGTGTCTAGCGGGAGTAATGAGCAGTTCTTC.

The CDR3 here is CASSLKTGVQPQHF. CDR3 DNA: TGTGCCAGCAGTTTAAAGACAGGGGTCCAGCCCCAGCATTTT. This rearrangement joins TRBV28 to TRBJ1-5; 8 bases map to TRBD1. Germline values: CDR1 MDHEN, CDR2 SYDVKM. There are 14 residues in the CDR3. The V segment lost 2 bases and the J segment 7 bases; nucleotides outside the gene matches: 4.

This chain joins TRBV27 and TRBJ2-4, with 12 bases that match TRBD2. V was pared by 6 bases and J by 7 bases, with 22 bases of the junction left unmatched. The CDR3 is made up of 20 amino acids. The germline gives CDR1 MNHEY, CDR2 SMNVEV (reference sequence). CDR3 bases: TGTGCCAGCAGAGGTGCCGCTAGCGGGAGGGCGTTAAAGGGAAATAACATTCAGTACTTC. Its protein product is CASRGAASGRALKGNNIQYF.

The count of this clone is one. The rearrangement uses TRBV7-3 and TRBJ2-7; D is unclear. Germline-derived CDR1 and CDR2 are SGHTA and FQGTGA. Trimming cost V 5 bases and J 5 bases, with 13 bases left between them. The CDR3 loop spans 13 amino acids. CDR3 coding DNA: TGTGCCAGCAGCCGATGGACGGGCGACGAGCAGTACTTC. This codes for CASSRWTGDEQYF.

The chain recombines TRBV2 with TRBJ1-4; D gene unclear. The germline V gene has CDR1 SNHLY and CDR2 FYNNEI. The CDR3 sequence is 12 residues long. V lost 5 bases, J lost 8 bases, and 9 bases lay in between. CDR3: CASSIREEKLFF. The CDR3 DNA reads TGTGCCAGCAGTATCCGGGAAGAAAAACTGTTTTTT.